The source of this T cell receptor (beta chain) is a study of T cell responses to AZD1222 COVID-19 vaccine. Regarding this clone: Its target is not known. The junction and the germline gene differ at one end; a read error may be behind it.

Clones were read by immunoSEQ multiplex PCR, and TCRdb kept only the in-frame ones, dropping some. This sample has about 97,000 clones, with around nine tenths found just once. Points from the study as a whole: All repertoire sampling was performed exclusively after the peak T cell response. Following two doses of AZD1222, Spike-specific TCR breadth and depth rose.

Germline V CDR1 and CDR2: SSHAT, FNYEAQ (reference sequence). The CDR3 loop spans 15 amino acids. The chain recombines TRBV7-7 with TRBJ2-1, with 10 bases matching TRBD2. The specimen was peripheral blood, collected on day 0 of AZD1222 vaccination. The TCR originated in an adult in good health. The CDR3 DNA is TGTGCTAGCAGCGAACTAGCGGGGATTTACAATGAGCAGTTCTTC. Protein: CASSELAGIYNEQFF.